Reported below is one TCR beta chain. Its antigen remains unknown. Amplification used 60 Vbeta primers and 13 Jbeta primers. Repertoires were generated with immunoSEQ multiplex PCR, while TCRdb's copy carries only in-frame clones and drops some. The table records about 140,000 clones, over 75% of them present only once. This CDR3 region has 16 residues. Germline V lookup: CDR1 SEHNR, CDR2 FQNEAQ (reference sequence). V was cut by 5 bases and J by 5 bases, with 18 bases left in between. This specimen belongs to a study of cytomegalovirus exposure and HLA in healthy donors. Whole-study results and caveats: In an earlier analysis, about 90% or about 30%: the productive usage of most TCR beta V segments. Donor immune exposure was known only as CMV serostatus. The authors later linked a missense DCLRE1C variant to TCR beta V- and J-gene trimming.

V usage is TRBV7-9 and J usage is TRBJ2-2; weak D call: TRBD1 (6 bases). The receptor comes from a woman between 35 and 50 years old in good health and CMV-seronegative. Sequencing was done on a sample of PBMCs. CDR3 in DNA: TGTGCCAGCAGCGCCCGGGACACAGGACATACCGGGGAGCTGTTTTTT. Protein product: CASSARDTGHTGELFF.